A selection of T cell receptor beta chains follows, all from one sample in a study of T cells in Graves' hyperthyroidism and ophthalmopathy. TCRdb reprocessed the multiplex PCR reads via MiXCR and lists one record per CDR3 protein. The data hold approximately 270,000 distinct CDR3 sequences, with just over 14% observed a single time. Sequencing was carried out using blood. Source of these receptors: a woman in her thirties or forties with Graves' hyperthyroidism that later progressed to Graves' ophthalmopathy. Both conserved end residues are part of each CDR3. Each record gives: V gene, D gene, J gene, clone size, CDR3 DNA, CDR3 protein. D genes are given only for firm matches. Part of the rows lack a size; the others show once, few, many or a class for expanded clones.

v_gene: TRBV30
d_gene: -
j_gene: TRBJ2-6
abundance: many
CDR3nt: TGTGCCTGGAGTGCAGGGGCCGACTCTGGGGCCAACGTCCTGACTTTC
CDR3aa: CAWSAGADSGANVLTF

v_gene: TRBV6-1
d_gene: -
j_gene: TRBJ2-1
abundance: many
CDR3nt: TGTGCCAGCAGGAATGAGCAGTTCTTC
CDR3aa: CASRNEQFF

v_gene: TRBV2
d_gene: -
j_gene: TRBJ1-1
abundance: once
CDR3nt: TGTGCCAGCAAGGGCAGCCTCGTAAGGGACACTGAAGCTTTCTTT
CDR3aa: CASKGSLVRDTEAFF

v_gene: TRBV6-1
d_gene: TRBD2
j_gene: TRBJ2-1
abundance: -
CDR3nt: TGTGCCAGCAGTGAAAGACTAGCCACCTACAATGAGCAGTTCTTC
CDR3aa: CASSERLATYNEQFF

v_gene: TRBV28
d_gene: -
j_gene: TRBJ2-2
abundance: many
CDR3nt: TGTGCCAGCAGTTTGCAGGCAGGGATGGTACGACCCCTCGGGGAGCTGTTTTTT
CDR3aa: CASSLQAGMVRPLGELFF

v_gene: TRBV28
d_gene: -
j_gene: TRBJ2-3
abundance: -
CDR3nt: TGTGCCAGCAGGCGGGCCCCGTCGCAAGATACGCAGTATTTT
CDR3aa: CASRRAPSQDTQYF

v_gene: TRBV7-9
d_gene: -
j_gene: TRBJ2-7
abundance: -
CDR3nt: TGTGCCAGCAGCGGCCGGGACACACTTCCCTACGAGCAGTACTTC
CDR3aa: CASSGRDTLPYEQYF

v_gene: TRBV9
d_gene: -
j_gene: TRBJ1-2
abundance: few
CDR3nt: TGTGCCAGCAGCGCTCCCAGGGAGTTGGGCTACACCTTC
CDR3aa: CASSAPRELGYTF

v_gene: TRBV5-1
d_gene: -
j_gene: TRBJ2-1
abundance: -
CDR3nt: TGCGCCAGCAGCCGACAGGCCAATGAGCAGTTCTTC
CDR3aa: CASSRQANEQFF

v_gene: TRBV2
d_gene: -
j_gene: TRBJ2-3
abundance: many
CDR3nt: TGTGCCAGCAGCCTCAATAGGGCATTCACAGATACGCAGTATTTT
CDR3aa: CASSLNRAFTDTQYF

v_gene: TRBV28
d_gene: TRBD2
j_gene: TRBJ2-3
abundance: many
CDR3nt: TGTGCCAGCAGCCTCAATCCCCGTAGCGGGGTTAGCACAGATACGCAGTATTTT
CDR3aa: CASSLNPRSGVSTDTQYF

v_gene: TRBV6-5
d_gene: -
j_gene: TRBJ1-1
abundance: many
CDR3nt: TGTGCCAGCAGTTACTTTGCCCCCGGGCGGGACGTGAACACTGAAGCTTTCTTT
CDR3aa: CASSYFAPGRDVNTEAFF

v_gene: TRBV18
d_gene: -
j_gene: TRBJ1-2
abundance: many
CDR3nt: TGTGCCAGCTCACCGAGACAGTCTTTTAACTATGGCTACACCTTC
CDR3aa: CASSPRQSFNYGYTF

v_gene: TRBV6-1
d_gene: TRBD1
j_gene: TRBJ1-4
abundance: many
CDR3nt: TGTGCCAGCAGTCGTCGGGACAGGGGTGCAACTAATGAAAAACTGTTTTTT
CDR3aa: CASSRRDRGATNEKLFF

v_gene: TRBV7-9
d_gene: TRBD2
j_gene: TRBJ2-5
abundance: -
CDR3nt: TGTGCCAGCAATTCTGTGAGCGGGAGTAACCAAGAGACCCAGTACTTC
CDR3aa: CASNSVSGSNQETQYF

v_gene: TRBV5-6
d_gene: TRBD1
j_gene: TRBJ2-3
abundance: few
CDR3nt: TGTGCCAGCAGCTTGCCAGGGGAGGACAGGGGAACCACAGATACGCAGTATTTT
CDR3aa: CASSLPGEDRGTTDTQYF

v_gene: TRBV20-1
d_gene: -
j_gene: TRBJ1-4
abundance: many
CDR3nt: TGCAGTGCTAGCCCCCCGGGGGCGACATCGACTAATGAAAAACTGTTTTTT
CDR3aa: CSASPPGATSTNEKLFF

v_gene: TRBV12-5
d_gene: -
j_gene: TRBJ2-1
abundance: -
CDR3nt: TGTGCTAGTGGTTTGGGGGATGAAGGTGATGAGCAGTTCTTC
CDR3aa: CASGLGDEGDEQFF

v_gene: TRBV6-1
d_gene: -
j_gene: TRBJ1-1
abundance: many
CDR3nt: TGTGCCAGCAGTGACCAGGGAAACACTGAAGCTTTCTTT
CDR3aa: CASSDQGNTEAFF

v_gene: TRBV4-1
d_gene: -
j_gene: TRBJ2-5
abundance: many
CDR3nt: TGCGCCAGCAGCGAGTTCGGGTTTCAAGAGACCCAGTACTTC
CDR3aa: CASSEFGFQETQYF

v_gene: TRBV13
d_gene: TRBD1
j_gene: TRBJ1-1
abundance: -
CDR3nt: TGTGCCAGCAGCAGCAGGGGGGAGGACACTGAAGCTTTCTTT
CDR3aa: CASSSRGEDTEAFF

v_gene: TRBV14
d_gene: -
j_gene: TRBJ2-1
abundance: -
CDR3nt: TGTGCCAGCAGCCAAGACCTGTTCTTTTACAATGAGCAGTTCTTC
CDR3aa: CASSQDLFFYNEQFF

v_gene: TRBV24-1
d_gene: TRBD2
j_gene: TRBJ2-1
abundance: many
CDR3nt: TGTGCCACCAGTGGAATTAGCGGGAACGAGCAGTTCTTC
CDR3aa: CATSGISGNEQFF

v_gene: TRBV20-1
d_gene: TRBD2
j_gene: TRBJ2-3
abundance: few
CDR3nt: TGCAGTGCTGAACCCCTAGCGGGAGGCACAGATACGCAGTATTTT
CDR3aa: CSAEPLAGGTDTQYF

v_gene: TRBV7-9
d_gene: -
j_gene: TRBJ1-4
abundance: few
CDR3nt: TGTGCCAGCTCACCAAGGGGTACAGAGGCGCTTAATGAAAAACTGTTTTTT
CDR3aa: CASSPRGTEALNEKLFF

v_gene: TRBV2
d_gene: -
j_gene: TRBJ1-2
abundance: few
CDR3nt: TGTGCCAGCAGTGGTGTTATGGGAGCTAACTATGGCTACACCTTC
CDR3aa: CASSGVMGANYGYTF

v_gene: TRBV29-1
d_gene: -
j_gene: TRBJ2-1
abundance: many
CDR3nt: TGCAGCGGCCTACACGGAGGTGAGCAGTTCTTC
CDR3aa: CSGLHGGEQFF

v_gene: TRBV18
d_gene: -
j_gene: TRBJ2-7
abundance: many
CDR3nt: TGTGCCAGCTCACCACAGGATTCCTACGAGCAGTACTTC
CDR3aa: CASSPQDSYEQYF

v_gene: TRBV5-1
d_gene: -
j_gene: TRBJ2-7
abundance: many
CDR3nt: TGCGCCAGCAGCTTGGACAACTACCCCGACGAGCAGTACTTC
CDR3aa: CASSLDNYPDEQYF

v_gene: TRBV4-1
d_gene: TRBD1
j_gene: TRBJ2-5
abundance: many
CDR3nt: TGCGCCAGCAGCCCCCTCAGACAGGGGGAGACCCAGTACTTC
CDR3aa: CASSPLRQGETQYF

v_gene: TRBV29-1
d_gene: TRBD2
j_gene: TRBJ2-1
abundance: many
CDR3nt: TGCAGCGTCGGAGCAGCGGGAGCCTACAATGAGCAGTTCTTC
CDR3aa: CSVGAAGAYNEQFF